Following are 15 T cell receptor beta chains from one sample sequenced in a study of CD8 T cells in ankylosing spondylitis. A single record per CDR3 protein comes from TCRdb applying MiXCR to the 5' RACE reads. The sample consists of tens of thousands of distinct CDR3 sequences, about 9% of them appearing once. General observations from the study: About eight highly homologous variants made up a TCR beta motif that seemed to typify ankylosing spondylitis blood.

Which antigens these TCRs recognize remains unknown. Source material: blood, either unsorted or a sorted T cell fraction (not recorded which). The receptors were gathered from a male donor with ankylosing spondylitis.

This clonotype has just a few counts. The J gene is TRBJ2-6, the V gene TRBV11-2, with TRBD1 matching 7 bases. This CDR3 is 18 amino acids long. Germline trimming cut 5 bases from V and 0 bases from J; bases unmatched to any gene: 10. Germline V gene sequence: CDR1 SGHAT, CDR2 FQNNGV. The DNA for the CDR3 is TGTGCCAGCAGCGTACAGGGGCCCAGAGACTCTGGGGCCAACGTCCTGACTTTC. This sequence encodes CASSVQGPRDSGANVLTF.

This clonotype was counted ten times or more. The J gene is TRBJ1-6, the V gene TRBV27; no firm D call. The V gene lost 5 bases and the J gene lost 6 bases, with 11 bases spanning the gap. The length of the CDR3 is 14 residues. CDR1 MNHEY and CDR2 SMNVEV come from the germline V gene (reference sequence). CDR3 sequence: CASSNGGPNSPLHF. The CDR3, as DNA: TGTGCCAGCAGTAACGGTGGCCCTAATTCACCCCTCCACTTT.

The chain is built from TRBV7-9 and TRBJ2-7, with D perhaps matching TRBD2 (6 bases). CDR1 is SEHNR, CDR2 FQNEAQ, per germline (reference sequence). The ends were cut back, 4 bases at V and 3 bases at J, with 13 bases in the middle. The CDR3 is 14 residues long. The CDR3 nucleotides read TGTGCCAGCAGCTGGGAGGACTCAAGCTACGAGCAGTACGTC. Its protein product is CASSWEDSSYEQYV.

The chain uses TRBV19 and TRBJ2-1, with no clear D. The CDR3 sequence is 12 residues long. Trimming stripped 3 bases from V and 5 bases from J, with 5 bases between. Germline CDR1 and CDR2: LNHDA and SQIVND (reference sequence). CDR3 region: CASSIGNNEQFF. The DNA for the CDR3 is TGTGCCAGTAGTATCGGCAACAATGAGCAGTTCTTC.

Ten or more counts support this clonotype. The chain couples TRBV3-1 to TRBJ2-1; 11 bases agree with TRBD2. This CDR3 has 21 amino acids. V gave up 0 bases and J gave up 0 bases; unmatched junction bases: 13. Germline V gene sequence: CDR1 LGHDT, CDR2 YNNKEL (reference sequence). The CDR3 DNA follows: TGTGCCAGCAGCCAAGATAATGGGGGACTAGCGGAGATGGGCTCCTACAATGAGCAGTTCTTC. It is translated as CASSQDNGGLAEMGSYNEQFF.

Only a few counts were recorded for this clonotype. This rearrangement joins TRBV13 to TRBJ2-3; D not resolved. Germline CDR1 PRHDT, CDR2 FYEKMQ (reference sequence). V was trimmed by 8 bases and J by 1 base, leaving 16 bases between them. The CDR3 length is 15 residues. CDR3 in DNA: TGTGCCAGCGCTTACTCGATTGGGGGCACAGATACGCAGTATTTT. This codes for CASAYSIGGTDTQYF. The full variable domain, with the rest looked up from reference TRBV13 and TRBJ2-3, is AAGVIQSPRHLIKEKRETATLKCYPIPRHDTVYWYQQGPGQDPQFLISFYEKMQSDKGSIPDRFSAQQFSDYHSELNMSSLELGDSALYFCASAYSIGGTDTQYFGPGTRLTVL.

This clonotype was seen ten or more times. The rearrangement uses TRBV12-3 or TRBV12-4 and TRBJ2-2; D is perhaps TRBD2 (5 bases). Trimming removed 2 bases from V and 6 bases from J, with 7 bases in between. The CDR3 runs 13 residues. DNA for the CDR3: TGTGCCAGCAGTTTACCGGGGTCCGGGGAGCTGTTTTTT. This sequence encodes CASSLPGSGELFF.

This clonotype occurred a few times. V usage is TRBV11-2 and J usage is TRBJ2-7, with D perhaps matching TRBD2 (5 bases). The CDR3 loop spans 15 amino acids. The germline V gene has CDR1 SGHAT and CDR2 FQNNGV. V gave up 5 bases and J gave up 1 base, with 15 bases separating them. The CDR3, as DNA: TGTGCCAGCAGCCTCGCCGGGATGATTTCCTACGAGCAGTACTTC. It specifies CASSLAGMISYEQYF. Full variable domain (outside the CDR3, taken from reference TRBV11-2 and TRBJ2-7): EAGVAQSPRYKIIEKRQSVAFWCNPISGHATLYWYQQILGQGPKLLIQFQNNGVVDDSQLPKDRFSAERLKGVDSTLKIQPAKLEDSAVYLCASSLAGMISYEQYFGPGTRLTVT.

As concerns this clonotype: This could be a read error, since a much larger clone is one nucleotide away. CDR3: CASSKGGGREGKSIQYF. CDR3 bases: TGTGCCAGCAGCAAAGGCGGAGGCAGGGAAGGCAAAAGCATTCAGTACTTC. V is TRBV21-1 and J is TRBJ2-4; the table's TRBD1 call for D was not verified on the DNA. TRBV21-1 is labeled a pseudogene. The CDR3 contains 17 residues.

Only a few counts were recorded for this clonotype. V is TRBV5-1 and J is TRBJ2-1, with 10 bases that match TRBD1. The V gene end was trimmed by 4 bases and the J gene end by 5 bases; junction bases not matched to a gene: 6. This CDR3 region has 15 residues. Germline CDR1 reads SGHRS; CDR2 reads YFSETQ. The CDR3 sequence is CASSEWDRGNNEQFF. As DNA, the CDR3 is TGCGCCAGCAGCGAATGGGACAGGGGAAACAATGAGCAGTTCTTC.

This clonotype was counted ten times or more. V is TRBV7-9 and J is TRBJ2-7; D ambiguous. The V end lost 6 bases, the J end lost 4 bases, and 7 bases lay between the germline ends. Per the germline V gene, CDR1 is SEHNR and CDR2 is FQNEAQ (reference sequence). The CDR3 sequence is 11 residues long. The CDR3: CASSLIYEQYF. For the CDR3, the DNA is TGTGCCAGCAGTCTTATTTACGAGCAGTACTTC.

This clonotype was recorded at least ten times. The chain employs TRBV27 and TRBJ2-3; D gene unclear. Germline values: CDR1 MNHEY, CDR2 SMNVEV (reference sequence). V lost 0 bases to trimming and J lost 6 bases, with 4 bases between them. The CDR3 contains 12 residues. The CDR3 is CASSLSSDTQYF. The DNA of the CDR3 is TGTGCCAGCAGTTTATCATCCGATACGCAGTATTTT.

This clonotype was recorded at least ten times. This chain connects TRBV24-1 to TRBJ2-1; D gene ambiguous. Trimming removed 5 bases at V and 4 bases at J, with 14 bases between. This CDR3 comprises 15 residues. The germline V gene encodes CDR1 KGHDR and CDR2 SFDVKD. CDR3 coding DNA: TGTGCCACCAGTGTAGGCCACGGGCTTTACAATGAGCAGTTCTTC. Encoded protein: CATSVGHGLYNEQFF.

This clonotype has a count of ten or more. V gene TRBV5-1 combines with J gene TRBJ2-5; 7 nucleotides line up with TRBD1. This CDR3 is 13 amino acids long. J lost 10 bases, V lost 1 base, and 7 bases had no gene match. The V gene's germline CDR1 is SGHRS and CDR2 YFSETQ. The CDR3 loop is CASSLRGQVDQYF. As DNA, the CDR3 is TGCGCCAGCAGCTTGAGGGGGCAGGTGGACCAGTACTTC.

This clonotype was seen repeatedly, ten times or more. This chain connects TRBV29-1 to TRBJ2-1; possible D gene TRBD2, 6 bases. The germline gives CDR1 SQVTM, CDR2 ANQGSEA. The length of the CDR3 is 15 residues. V was pared by 4 bases and J by 7 bases, with 20 bases between. The CDR3 here is CSVARRGDFGNEQFF. The CDR3 DNA is TGCAGCGTTGCTCGGCGGGGCGATTTCGGAAATGAGCAGTTCTTC.